This note documents a single T cell receptor beta chain sequence. The authors' processing: The assay estimated nucleated cells by amplifying reference gene primers. Libraries were prepared by immunoSEQ multiplex PCR; TCRdb keeps only in-frame clonotypes and omits some of them. V and J calls and clone size are those listed in that table; D and trimming were worked out from the DNA. The sample has about 57,000 clones, about 88% seen once. This sample is part of a study of blood T cell repertoires in COVID-19. Study context: Sample material is recorded as cDNA or gDNA derived from T cells, B-cell-depleted T cells, or PBMCs.

The CDR3 runs 17 residues. Trimming took 2 bases from V and 3 from J; bases not matched to a gene: 14. In germline, CDR1 is SQVTM, CDR2 ANQGSEA. The gene calls are TRBV29-1 and TRBJ2-7; 9 bases match TRBD1. This receptor was taken from a human donor in a cohort sampled during active COVID-19. The sample taken for sequencing was peripheral blood. The CDR3 loop is CSVEIGTGITAVYEQYF. The CDR3 nucleotides read TGCAGCGTTGAAATTGGGACAGGGATCACGGCCGTCTACGAGCAGTACTTC.